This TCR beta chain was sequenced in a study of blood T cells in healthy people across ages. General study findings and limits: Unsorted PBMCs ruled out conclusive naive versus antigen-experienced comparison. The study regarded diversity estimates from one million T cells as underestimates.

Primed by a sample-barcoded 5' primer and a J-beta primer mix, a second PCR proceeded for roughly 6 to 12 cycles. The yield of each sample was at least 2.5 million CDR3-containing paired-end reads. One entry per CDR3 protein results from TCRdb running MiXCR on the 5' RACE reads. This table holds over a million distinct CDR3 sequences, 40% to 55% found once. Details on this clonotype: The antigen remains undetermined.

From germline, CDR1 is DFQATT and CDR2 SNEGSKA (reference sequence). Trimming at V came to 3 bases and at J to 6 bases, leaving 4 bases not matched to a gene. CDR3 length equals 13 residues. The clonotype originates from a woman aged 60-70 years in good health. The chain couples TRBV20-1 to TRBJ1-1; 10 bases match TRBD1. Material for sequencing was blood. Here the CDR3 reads CSASRDRGPEAFF. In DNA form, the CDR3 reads TGCAGTGCTAGTAGGGACAGGGGACCTGAAGCTTTCTTT.